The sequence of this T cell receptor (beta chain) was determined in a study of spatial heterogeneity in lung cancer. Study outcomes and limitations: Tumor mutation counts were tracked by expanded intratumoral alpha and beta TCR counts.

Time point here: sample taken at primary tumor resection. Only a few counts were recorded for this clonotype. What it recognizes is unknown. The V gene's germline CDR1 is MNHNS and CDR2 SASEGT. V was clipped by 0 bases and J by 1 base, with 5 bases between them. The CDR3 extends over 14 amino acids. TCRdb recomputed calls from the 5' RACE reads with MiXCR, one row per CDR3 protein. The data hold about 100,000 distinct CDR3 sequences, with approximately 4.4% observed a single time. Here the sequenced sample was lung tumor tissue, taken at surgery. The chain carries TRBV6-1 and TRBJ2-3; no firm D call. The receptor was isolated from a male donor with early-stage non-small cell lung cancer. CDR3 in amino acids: CASSEAAGTDTQYF. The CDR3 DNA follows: TGTGCCAGCAGTGAAGCCGCGGGCACAGATACGCAGTATTTT.